This record looks at one TCR beta chain sequence and its context. Its antigen is as yet unknown. These data originate in a study of cytomegalovirus exposure and HLA in healthy donors. Regarding the study as a whole: An assumption of roughly uniform sequencing depth across donors underlay the presence/absence analyses.

V was pared by 3 bases and J by 5 bases, with 2 bases of the junction left unmatched. The CDR3 totals 15 residues. Germline V CDR1 and CDR2: PRHDT, FYEKMQ (reference sequence). The PCR ran on 60 Vbeta and 13 Jbeta primers. TCRdb keeps only in-frame clones here, not all; method: immunoSEQ multiplex PCR. The table lists 90,000 to 130,000 clones, with less than 4.5% in the top ten. The genes are TRBV13 and TRBJ2-5; TRBD2 aligns across 14 bases. This TCR came from a man aged 30 to 45 in good health and CMV-seronegative. Sequencing used PBMCs. The DNA for the CDR3 is TGTGCCAGCAGCTTGGGACTAGCGGGGGTCGAGACCCAGTACTTC. It encodes CASSLGLAGVETQYF. Full variable domain (rest looked up from reference TRBV13 and TRBJ2-5): AAGVIQSPRHLIKEKRETATLKCYPIPRHDTVYWYQQGPGQDPQFLISFYEKMQSDKGSIPDRFSAQQFSDYHSELNMSSLELGDSALYFCASSLGLAGVETQYFGPGTRLLVL.